A selection of T cell receptor beta chains follows, all from one sample in a study of T cell responses to AZD1222 COVID-19 vaccine. Libraries were prepared by immunoSEQ multiplex PCR; TCRdb keeps only in-frame clonotypes and omits some of them. The sample consists of 150,000 or so clones, over 80% of them appearing once. The sequenced sample was peripheral blood, obtained 28 days after the second AZD1222 dose. The receptors come from an adult who received the AZD1222 COVID-19 vaccine. Each CDR3 is given with its conserved first and last residue. A D gene is named only where the DNA matches it firmly. Clone size appears in some rows only: once, few, many, or a class for an expanded clone.

TGTGCCAGCAGTTTGACAGGGGGAGAGTATGGCTACACCTTC	CASSLTGGEYGYTF	-	TRBV28	TRBJ1-2	TRBD1
TGTGCCTGGAAGGGGGGTTGGAATTCACCCCTCCACTTT	CAWKGGWNSPLHF	-	TRBV30	TRBJ1-6	-
TGCGCCAGCAGCTTGGCCAGGAACAAATTTTACGAGCAGTACTTC	CASSLARNKFYEQYF	-	TRBV5-1	TRBJ2-7	-
TGCGCCAGCAGCGCGACGGAACGGTTGAACACTGAAGCTTTCTTT	CASSATERLNTEAFF	once	TRBV5-1	TRBJ1-1	-
TGTGCCAGCAGCCAAGAATCCTATAATTCACCCCTCCACTTT	CASSQESYNSPLHF	-	TRBV3-1/TRBV3-2	TRBJ1-6	-
TGTGCCAGCAGTGAGTTAGTAAGAACAGATACGCAGTATTTT	CASSELVRTDTQYF	-	TRBV2	TRBJ2-3	-
TGTGCCAGCAGTTTAAGAAGAGGGGGCGGTTTATCGATGACCTTC	CASSLRRGGGLSMTF	-	TRBV28	TRBJ1-2	TRBD1
TGTGCCACCAGTGCCTCGCTAGCGGGACTACATGAGCAGTTCTTC	CATSASLAGLHEQFF	-	TRBV24-1	TRBJ2-1	TRBD2
TGTGCCAGCAGCTTGGGCAGAGATGACTATGGCTACACCTTC	CASSLGRDDYGYTF	-	TRBV5-6	TRBJ1-2	-
TGTGCCAGCAGGAAGGACACAAACACCGGGGAGCTGTTTTTT	CASRKDTNTGELFF	once	TRBV6-5	TRBJ2-2	-
TGTGCCAGCAGAAAAAGCTCGGGACAGTTGGATTCACCCCTCCACTTT	CASRKSSGQLDSPLHF	-	TRBV7-9	TRBJ1-6	TRBD1
TGTGCCAGCAGCCTCCTCGACGGGGGATACGAGCAGTACTTC	CASSLLDGGYEQYF	-	TRBV7-2	TRBJ2-7	-
TGCGCCAGCAGCTGGACTGGGGGTGAGCAGTTCTTC	CASSWTGGEQFF	-	TRBV5-1	TRBJ2-1	-
TGTGCCAGCAGCCCCACGGGGACTAGAGATCGCGAGCAGTACTTC	CASSPTGTRDREQYF	-	TRBV5-4	TRBJ2-7	TRBD2
TGTGCCAGCAGCTTACAGGGACTCGACACTGAAGCTTTCTTT	CASSLQGLDTEAFF	-	TRBV11-3	TRBJ1-1	-
TGTGCCAGCAGCCAAGCCAAGATGACAGATACGCAGTATTTT	CASSQAKMTDTQYF	-	TRBV14	TRBJ2-3	-
TGTGCCAGCACCTCTACCGGACTAGCGGGATGGGAGCAGTACTTC	CASTSTGLAGWEQYF	-	TRBV14	TRBJ2-7	TRBD2
TGTGCCAGCAGCTTGCGGCTGAGAGGAAATTCACCCCTCCACTTT	CASSLRLRGNSPLHF	-	TRBV7-9	TRBJ1-6	-
TGTGCCAGCAGCCCCAGTTCCCGCACAGATACGCAGTATTTT	CASSPSSRTDTQYF	-	TRBV14	TRBJ2-3	-
TGCAGTGCTAGTTGGGGCGGGGGTCCCTACAATGAGCAGTTCTTC	CSASWGGGPYNEQFF	-	TRBV20-1	TRBJ2-1	TRBD2
TGTGCCAGCAGCTTAACAGGGGAGGCCTACGAGCAGTACTTC	CASSLTGEAYEQYF	few	TRBV7-8	TRBJ2-7	-
TGTGCCAGCAGCCAAGAAGGGCCCCAAGAGACCCAGTACTTC	CASSQEGPQETQYF	-	TRBV3-1/TRBV3-2	TRBJ2-5	-
TGTGCCAGCAGCCGGGCAGGGGGCTCGGCCTACAATGAGCAGTTCTTC	CASSRAGGSAYNEQFF	-	TRBV3-1/TRBV3-2	TRBJ2-1	TRBD1
TGCAGCGTTGGAAAGGTCGGGGAGCAGTACTTC	CSVGKVGEQYF	-	TRBV29-1	TRBJ2-7	-
TGTGCCAGTAGTATAACAGGTTCGAACACTGAAGCTTTCTTT	CASSITGSNTEAFF	-	TRBV19	TRBJ1-1	-
TGTGCCAGCAGTTACGAAGGGAGCACAGATACGCAGTATTTT	CASSYEGSTDTQYF	-	TRBV6-5	TRBJ2-3	-
TGTGCCAGTAGTATACCCGGGGCCAACGTCCTGACTTTC	CASSIPGANVLTF	-	TRBV19	TRBJ2-6	-
TGTGCCAGCAGCCCCCTGGGAGGGGGCGGTGGCTACACCTTC	CASSPLGGGGGYTF	-	TRBV14	TRBJ1-2	TRBD1
TGTGCCAGCAGTCGCCCCCGGACAGAGTACAATGAGCAGTTCTTC	CASSRPRTEYNEQFF	-	TRBV6-2/TRBV6-3	TRBJ2-1	-
TGCAGCGTTGAGAGGTTGCGGCGGTTAGAATCCGGGGAGCTGTTTTTT	CSVERLRRLESGELFF	-	TRBV29-1	TRBJ2-2	-
TGTGCCAGCAGCCAACGGACAGCTTATGGCTACACCTTC	CASSQRTAYGYTF	-	TRBV14	TRBJ1-2	-
TGTGCCAGCAGTTTATTTGGGGAGGGGCCCTACGAGCAGTACTTC	CASSLFGEGPYEQYF	few	TRBV27	TRBJ2-7	TRBD2
TGCGCCAGCAGCGAAACCCCGAACAGGGGTAACGGCTACACCTTC	CASSETPNRGNGYTF	once	TRBV4-1	TRBJ1-2	TRBD1
TGTGCCTGGAGTGTGGGACTAGCGGTCGAGCAGTACTTC	CAWSVGLAVEQYF	-	TRBV30	TRBJ2-7	TRBD2
TGTGCCAGCAGCTCAACTCCGGGACTTACTCAGCCCCAGCATTTT	CASSSTPGLTQPQHF	-	TRBV21-1	TRBJ1-5	-
TGCAGCGTTGAAGGCTGGAACTATGGCTACACCTTC	CSVEGWNYGYTF	-	TRBV29-1	TRBJ1-2	-
TGTGCCTGGAGTGTCTCTGGGACACAGCCCCAGCATTTT	CAWSVSGTQPQHF	-	TRBV30	TRBJ1-5	-
TGTGCCAGCAGTGACGCTGCGAGGGGCACCGGGGAGCTGTTTTTT	CASSDAARGTGELFF	once	TRBV6-4	TRBJ2-2	-
TGTGCCAGTAGTGTTCAAGGGGGCAGGGCGGGAGGAGCAGATACGCAGTATTTT	CASSVQGGRAGGADTQYF	-	TRBV19	TRBJ2-3	-
TGTGCCAGCAGTGTCGCCCCGGGACTCCTTAGCACAGATACGCAGTATTTT	CASSVAPGLLSTDTQYF	-	TRBV6-1	TRBJ2-3	-
TGTGCCAGCAGCCCCACGCAGGTCTACAATGAGCAGTTCTTC	CASSPTQVYNEQFF	-	TRBV5-4	TRBJ2-1	-
TGTGCCAGCAGTAAGGGCTCTAGCAGGGCTCAGCCCCAGCATTTT	CASSKGSSRAQPQHF	-	TRBV28	TRBJ1-5	-
TGCGCCAGCAGCCAAGACTTGACGACAGGGAACACTGAAGCTTTCTTT	CASSQDLTTGNTEAFF	-	TRBV4-3	TRBJ1-1	-
TGTGCCAGCAGTTGGAAACTAGCGGGAGGGCATGAGCAGTTCTTC	CASSWKLAGGHEQFF	-	TRBV28	TRBJ2-1	TRBD2
TGCAGCGTCGCCTCGCTCTCAATCAACAACAATGAGCAGTTCTTC	CSVASLSINNNEQFF	-	TRBV29-1	TRBJ2-1	-
TGTGCCAGCTCACCACGCGGCCAGGGTGGCAATCAGCCCCAGCATTTT	CASSPRGQGGNQPQHF	-	TRBV18	TRBJ1-5	-
TGTGCCAGCAGCTTACAAATGAACACTGAAGCTTTCTTT	CASSLQMNTEAFF	once	TRBV7-2	TRBJ1-1	-
TGTGCCAGCAGCCCCTCGGGGGCTAATGAAAAACTGTTTTTT	CASSPSGANEKLFF	-	TRBV9	TRBJ1-4	-